This T cell receptor beta chain was profiled in a study of T cell changes during pregnancy in multiple sclerosis. The V gene's germline CDR1 is SEHNR and CDR2 FQNEAQ (reference sequence). V lost 0 bases and J 0 bases, leaving 11 bases between the germline ends. This CDR3 spans 16 amino acids. Clones were sequenced by immunoSEQ multiplex PCR, and TCRdb holds only the in-frame ones, with some missing. The sample includes 50,000 to 60,000 clones, 80% to 95% of them seen just once. This TCR came from a female donor with multiple sclerosis, enrolled in a pregnancy study. The source material was CD4+ T cells from peripheral blood mononuclear cells, sampled in the second trimester of pregnancy. The gene calls are TRBV7-9 and TRBJ1-1; no definite D call. CDR3 bases: TGTGCCAGCAGCTTAGCGCCCGGAGGGATGAACACTGAAGCTTTCTTT. It specifies CASSLAPGGMNTEAFF.